This record concerns one T cell receptor (beta chain) sequence. The data belong to a study of patients and donors after allogeneic stem cell transplantation. TCRdb used MiXCR to reprocess the RT-PCR reads, holding one entry per CDR3 protein. The top ten hold 26% of the sample, which has 150,000 to 200,000 distinct CDR3 sequences, approximately 24% seen once. Germline V gives CDR1 LGHNT, CDR2 FRNRAP. V was pared by 6 bases and J by 0 bases, with 6 bases between. The length of the CDR3 is 14 residues. The material sequenced was blood, either unsorted or a sorted T cell fraction (not recorded which). This receptor was obtained from a human donor who was either an allogeneic HSCT recipient or a stem cell or donor lymphocyte infusion donor (not recorded which). It is not recorded whose cells these are; they may come from a transplant donor. V and J are TRBV12-5 and TRBJ1-6; the D is unclear. The CDR3 DNA follows: TGTGCTAGTGGGCCCAGCTCCTATAATTCACCCCTCCACTTT. Translation: CASGPSSYNSPLHF.